The 27 T cell receptor beta chains given below trace back to one sample, sequenced in a study of control samples from healthy donors and cancer patients. TCRdb keeps only in-frame clones here, not all; method: immunoSEQ multiplex PCR. In the table there are over 75,000 clones, roughly 91% of which are singletons. The sample consisted of blood. All receptors come from a man aged 25-45 years in good health.

This clone came up once. V gene TRBV29-1 combines with J gene TRBJ1-1; the D gene is possibly TRBD1 (6 bases). Trimming took off 7 bases at V and 4 bases at J, with 16 bases between the two ends. This CDR3 region has 13 residues. Germline values: CDR1 SQVTM, CDR2 ANQGSEA. The DNA of the CDR3 is TGCAGCGCCGGGCCTCGGGGGGCCACTGAAGCTTTCTTT. Its translation: CSAGPRGATEAFF. Looking up the rest from reference TRBV29-1 and TRBJ1-1 gives the full variable domain: SAVISQKPSRDICQRGTSLTIQCQVDSQVTMMFWYRQQPGQSLTLIATANQGSEATYESGFVIDKFPISRPNLTFSTLTVSNMSPEDSSIYLCSAGPRGATEAFFGQGTRLTVV.

The J gene is TRBJ1-2, the V gene TRBV12-3 or TRBV12-4; D is unresolved. V was shortened by 8 bases and J by 7 bases, with 14 bases between the two germline ends. This CDR3 region has 12 residues. The CDR3 DNA follows: TGTGCCAGCCAATTATTGGATGGTGGCTACACCTTC. The encoded protein is CASQLLDGGYTF.

This rearrangement joins TRBV2 to TRBJ2-7, with 9 bases aligning to TRBD1. The CDR3 covers 15 residues. V shed 0 bases, J shed 1 base, and the junction held 1 base outside the gene matches. Germline V gene lookup returns CDR1 SNHLY and CDR2 FYNNEI. CDR3 protein: CASSEAGQGSYEQYF. CDR3 sequence (DNA): TGTGCCAGCAGTGAAGCGGGACAGGGTTCCTACGAGCAGTACTTC.

The chain recombines TRBV4-1 with TRBJ2-1; 7 nucleotides align to TRBD1. The CDR3 length is 12 residues. Looked up from germline, CDR1 is MGHRA and CDR2 is YSYEKL. The V gene end was trimmed by 0 bases and the J gene end by 12 bases; junction bases not matched to a gene: 2. The CDR3 DNA is TGCGCCAGCAGCCAAGAGAACAGGGGGCAGTTCTTC. It yields the protein CASSQENRGQFF.

J is TRBJ2-7 and V is TRBV27, with TRBD1 as a possible D gene (5 bases). Trimming took off 6 bases at V and 0 bases at J, with 15 bases between the two ends. The V gene's germline CDR1 is MNHEY and CDR2 SMNVEV (reference sequence). CDR3 length: 15 amino acids. CDR3 nucleotides: TGTGCCAGCAGCCATGACAGCACCGGCTCCTACGAGCAGTACTTC. Protein: CASSHDSTGSYEQYF.

This chain uses TRBV7-2 with TRBJ1-1, with a possible D match to TRBD1 (6 bases). Between the trimmed V and J ends, which lost 5 bases and 3 bases, there was a span of 10 bases. CDR1 is SGHTA and CDR2 is FQGNSA in the germline V gene. CDR3 length: 13 amino acids. The CDR3 coding sequence is TGTGCCAGCAGCCCCCAGGGGTACACTGAAGCTTTCTTT. It codes for CASSPQGYTEAFF.

The V and J genes are TRBV15 and TRBJ2-3; 11 bases agree with TRBD2. V lost 1 base and J lost 2; bases outside the gene matches: 5. The CDR3 has 17 amino acids. CDR1 is LNHNV, CDR2 YYDKDF, per germline (reference sequence). The CDR3 region has the DNA TGTGCCACCAGCAGAGGCCTAGCGGGGGGTTTCACAGATACGCAGTATTTT. It codes for CATSRGLAGGFTDTQYF.

V and J are TRBV19 and TRBJ1-1; D is uncertain. The CDR3 contains 14 residues. V was shortened by 5 bases and J by 4 bases, with 14 bases between the two germline ends. Germline V gene sequence: CDR1 LNHDA, CDR2 SQIVND (reference sequence). CDR3 residues: CASSLTELATEAFF. CDR3 nucleotides: TGTGCCAGTAGTTTAACAGAGTTGGCCACTGAAGCTTTCTTT. Variable domain in full (rest from reference TRBV19 and TRBJ1-1): DGGITQSPKYLFRKEGQNVTLSCEQNLNHDAMYWYRQDPGQGLRLIYYSQIVNDFQKGDIAEGYSVSREKKESFPLTVTSAQKNPTAFYLCASSLTELATEAFFGQGTRLTVV.

V gene TRBV7-9 combines with J gene TRBJ1-1; tentative D call: TRBD1 (6 bases). Trimming stripped 5 bases from V and 0 bases from J, with 16 bases between. Germline values: CDR1 SEHNR, CDR2 FQNEAQ (reference sequence). This CDR3 has 16 residues. CDR3 amino acids: CASSVGQGLVNTEAFF. The CDR3, as DNA: TGTGCCAGCAGCGTGGGACAAGGGTTGGTGAACACTGAAGCTTTCTTT.

The chain joins TRBV27 to TRBJ1-5; a weak D match, TRBD1 (5 bases). Germline CDR1 is MNHEY and CDR2 is SMNVEV (reference sequence). The CDR3 contains 15 residues. Deletions cut 5 bases from V and 1 base from J, with 12 bases between. CDR3 residues: CASSPYRDSNQPQHF. The CDR3 DNA sequence: TGTGCCAGCAGTCCGTATAGGGACAGCAATCAGCCCCAGCATTTT.

The rearrangement uses TRBV5-1 and TRBJ2-1; possible D gene TRBD1, 5 bases. V dropped 0 bases and J dropped 0 bases, with 10 bases sitting between them. The CDR3 totals 16 residues. Per germline, CDR1 SGHRS and CDR2 YFSETQ. This CDR3 reads CASSLGGGNSYNEQFF. The CDR3 coding sequence is TGCGCCAGCAGCTTGGGGGGCGGAAACTCCTACAATGAGCAGTTCTTC.

V gene TRBV30 combines with J gene TRBJ2-7, with 13 bases lining up with TRBD2. V was clipped by 5 bases and J by 3 bases; unmatched bases: 4. The CDR3 runs to 14 residues. Germline loops: CDR1 GTSNPN, CDR2 SVGIG (reference sequence). The chain's CDR3 is CAWGTSGAYYEQYF. CDR3 nucleotides: TGTGCCTGGGGGACTAGCGGGGCATACTACGAGCAGTACTTC.

The chain couples TRBV10-3 to TRBJ2-1; no clear D. This CDR3 is 14 amino acids long. V dropped 3 bases and J dropped 0 bases, with 6 bases sitting between them. Germline assignment: CDR1 ENHRY and CDR2 SYGVKD. The chain's CDR3 is CAISDDPSYNEQFF. In DNA form, the CDR3 reads TGTGCCATCAGTGATGACCCCTCCTACAATGAGCAGTTCTTC.

This clone was picked up one time. This chain connects TRBV9 to TRBJ2-5, with 11 positions matching TRBD2. Per the germline V gene, CDR1 is SGDLS and CDR2 is YYNGEE. Trimming cost V 0 bases and J 2 bases; bases outside gene matches: 3. The CDR3 is made up of 16 amino acids. The CDR3 region has the DNA TGTGCCAGCAGCGTAGCACTAGCGGGGGCTCAAGAGACCCAGTACTTC. Amino acids: CASSVALAGAQETQYF.

The V and J genes are TRBV7-3 and TRBJ1-1; D not certain. Trimming removed 1 base from V and 1 base from J, with 4 bases in between. This CDR3 region has 13 residues. CDR1 is SGHTA and CDR2 is FQGTGA in the germline V gene. The chain's CDR3 is CASSLRENTEAFF. The CDR3 region has the DNA TGTGCCAGCAGCTTAAGGGAGAACACTGAAGCTTTCTTT. Based on the CDR3 plus reference TRBV7-3 and TRBJ1-1, the full variable domain is GAGVSQTPSNKVTEKGKYVELRCDPISGHTALYWYRQSLGQGPEFLIYFQGTGAADDSGLPNDRFFAVRPEGSVSTLKIQRTERGDSAVYLCASSLRENTEAFFGQGTRLTVV.

The rearrangement links TRBV3-1 (or the pseudogene TRBV3-2) to TRBJ1-6; possibly TRBD1 for D (5 bases). Per germline, CDR1 LGHDT and CDR2 YNNKEL (reference sequence). V was clipped by 2 bases and J by 8 bases, with 13 bases between them. There are 15 residues in the CDR3. The CDR3 sequence is CASSQSGTPHSPLHF. Here the CDR3 DNA reads TGTGCCAGCAGCCAATCCGGGACTCCTCATTCACCCCTCCACTTT.

This sequence joins TRBV2 and TRBJ2-7, with D perhaps TRBD1 or TRBD2 (5 bases each). Germline V gene lookup returns CDR1 SNHLY and CDR2 FYNNEI. Trimming stripped 0 bases from V and 3 bases from J, with 21 bases between. The CDR3 extends over 18 amino acids. Written as DNA, the CDR3 is TGTGCCAGCAGTGAAGCCATGGGGTGGAGAACTGGGGGCTACGAGCAGTACTTC. Translation gives CASSEAMGWRTGGYEQYF. The whole variable domain, filled in from reference TRBV2 and TRBJ2-7, reads EPEVTQTPSHQVTQMGQEVILRCVPISNHLYFYWYRQILGQKVEFLVSFYNNEISEKSEIFDDQFSVERPDGSNFTLKIRSTKLEDSAMYFCASSEAMGWRTGGYEQYFGPGTRLTVT.

The chain joins TRBV28 to TRBJ1-1; the D gene is possibly TRBD1 (5 bases). V was pared by 2 bases and J by 10 bases, with 11 bases between. Germline loops: CDR1 MDHEN, CDR2 SYDVKM. The CDR3 totals 12 residues. The DNA for the CDR3 is TGTGCCAGCAGTTTAGTTCGGACACTAGCTTTCTTT. Its translation: CASSLVRTLAFF.

The chain joins TRBV6-1 to TRBJ1-2; 11 bases are shared with TRBD1. Germline CDR1 is MNHNS and CDR2 is SASEGT. V was pared by 3 bases and J by 6 bases, with 6 bases of the junction left unmatched. This CDR3 is 15 amino acids long. CDR3 DNA sequence: TGTGCCAGCAGTGATCGGAGGACAGGGGGCGATGGCTACACCTTC. This codes for CASSDRRTGGDGYTF.

The chain carries TRBV28 and TRBJ2-7; TRBD1 matches 9 bases. The CDR3 is made up of 17 amino acids. Trimming removed 1 base from V and 0 bases from J; junction bases left unmatched: 7. Germline CDR1 MDHEN, CDR2 SYDVKM. The chain's CDR3 is CASSLFWTGDSSYEQYF. The CDR3 DNA reads TGTGCCAGCAGTTTATTTTGGACAGGGGATTCCTCCTACGAGCAGTACTTC.

The V and J genes are TRBV29-1 and TRBJ1-2; 9 positions match TRBD1. The germline gives CDR1 SQVTM, CDR2 ANQGSEA. The junction had 9 bases not matched to a gene; V was cut back by 1 base and J by 6 bases. There are 15 residues in the CDR3. CDR3 loop: CSVEGVQGARDGYTF. DNA of the CDR3: TGCAGCGTTGAAGGTGTACAGGGGGCGCGAGATGGCTACACCTTC.

The rearrangement uses TRBV3-1 (or the pseudogene TRBV3-2) and TRBJ2-5; D gene ambiguous. The CDR3 totals 14 residues. Germline V gene lookup returns CDR1 LGHDT and CDR2 YNNKEL (reference sequence). With 2 bases removed from V and 0 bases from J, the gap between germline ends came to 7 bases. CDR3 in amino acids: CASSQIGYQETQYF. The CDR3 DNA sequence: TGTGCCAGCAGCCAAATTGGGTACCAAGAGACCCAGTACTTC.

This chain uses TRBV5-6 with TRBJ2-2, with 7 bases identical to TRBD2. V gave up 0 bases and J gave up 5 bases; unmatched junction bases: 4. This CDR3 contains 15 residues. Per the germline V gene, CDR1 is SGHDT and CDR2 is YYEEEE. CDR3 region: CASSLAGGGTGELFF. The DNA for the CDR3 is TGTGCCAGCAGCTTGGCCGGGGGAGGGACCGGGGAGCTGTTTTTT.

V gene TRBV2 combines with J gene TRBJ2-5, with 11 positions matching TRBD2. There are 18 residues in the CDR3. The V segment lost 6 bases and the J segment 5 bases; nucleotides outside the gene matches: 17. Germline assignment: CDR1 SNHLY and CDR2 FYNNEI. CDR3 protein: CASRRWAILAGEGETQYF. The CDR3 DNA is TGTGCCAGCAGGAGGTGGGCTATACTAGCGGGAGAGGGGGAGACCCAGTACTTC.

The rearrangement uses TRBV12-3 or TRBV12-4 and TRBJ2-2, with TRBD2 as a possible D gene (5 bases). The CDR3 totals 12 residues. Between the trimmed V and J ends, which lost 5 bases and 7 bases, there was a span of 8 bases. CDR3: CASSPGDGELFF. The DNA for the CDR3 is TGTGCCAGCAGTCCCGGGGACGGGGAGCTGTTTTTT.

This chain links TRBV5-1 with TRBJ2-2; maybe TRBD1 (6 bases). In germline, CDR1 is SGHRS, CDR2 YFSETQ. Trimming stripped 0 bases from V and 6 bases from J, with 9 bases between. This CDR3 spans 14 amino acids. CDR3 amino acids: CASSLEAGAGELFF. The CDR3 bases are TGCGCCAGCAGCTTGGAGGCAGGGGCCGGGGAGCTGTTTTTT.

J is TRBJ2-5 and V is TRBV18, with D tentatively TRBD2 (5 bases). This CDR3 region has 14 residues. V lost 5 bases, J lost 0 bases, and 10 bases lay in between. CDR1 KGHSH and CDR2 LQKENI come from the germline V gene. CDR3 DNA: TGTGCCAGCTCAACTGGGGAGTACCAAGAGACCCAGTACTTC. As protein: CASSTGEYQETQYF.